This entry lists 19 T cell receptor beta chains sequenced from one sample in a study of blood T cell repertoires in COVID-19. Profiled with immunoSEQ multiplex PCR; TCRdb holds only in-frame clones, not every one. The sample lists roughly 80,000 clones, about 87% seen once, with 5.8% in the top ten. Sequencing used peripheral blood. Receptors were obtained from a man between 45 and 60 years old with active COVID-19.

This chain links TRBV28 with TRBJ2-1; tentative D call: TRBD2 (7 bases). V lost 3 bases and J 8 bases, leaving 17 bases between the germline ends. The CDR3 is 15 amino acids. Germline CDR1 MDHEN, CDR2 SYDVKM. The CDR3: CASSFGRGRSDEQFF. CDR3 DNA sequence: TGTGCCAGCAGTTTTGGGCGGGGGCGTAGCGATGAGCAGTTCTTC.

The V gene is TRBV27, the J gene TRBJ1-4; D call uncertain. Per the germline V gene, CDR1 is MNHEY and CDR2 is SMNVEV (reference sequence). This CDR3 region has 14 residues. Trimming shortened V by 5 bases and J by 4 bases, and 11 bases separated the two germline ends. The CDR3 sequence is CASSPRASNEKLFF. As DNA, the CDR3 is TGTGCCAGCAGTCCGAGGGCGAGTAATGAAAAACTGTTTTTT.

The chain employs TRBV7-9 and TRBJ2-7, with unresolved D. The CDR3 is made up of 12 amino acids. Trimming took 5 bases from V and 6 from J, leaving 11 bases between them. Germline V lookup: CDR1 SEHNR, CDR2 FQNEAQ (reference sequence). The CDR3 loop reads CASSDLESEQYF. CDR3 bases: TGTGCCAGCAGCGACCTGGAGTCCGAGCAGTACTTC.

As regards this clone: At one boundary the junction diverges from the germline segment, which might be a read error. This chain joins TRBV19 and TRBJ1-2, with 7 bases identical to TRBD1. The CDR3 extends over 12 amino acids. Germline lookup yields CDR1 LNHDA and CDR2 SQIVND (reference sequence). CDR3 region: CASSYTRDSFYF. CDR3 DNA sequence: TGTGCCAGTAGTTACACCCGGGACAGCTTTTACTTC.

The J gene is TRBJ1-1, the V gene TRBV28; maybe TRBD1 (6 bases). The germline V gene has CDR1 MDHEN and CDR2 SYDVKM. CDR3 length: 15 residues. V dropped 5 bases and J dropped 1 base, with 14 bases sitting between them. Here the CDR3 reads CASSPLKQGNTEAFF. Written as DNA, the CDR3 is TGTGCCAGCAGTCCCCTGAAACAGGGGAACACTGAAGCTTTCTTT. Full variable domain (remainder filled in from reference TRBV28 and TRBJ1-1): DVKVTQSSRYLVKRTGEKVFLECVQDMDHENMFWYRQDPGLGLRLIYFSYDVKMKEKGDIPEGYSVSREKKERFSLILESASTNQTSMYLCASSPLKQGNTEAFFGQGTRLTVV.

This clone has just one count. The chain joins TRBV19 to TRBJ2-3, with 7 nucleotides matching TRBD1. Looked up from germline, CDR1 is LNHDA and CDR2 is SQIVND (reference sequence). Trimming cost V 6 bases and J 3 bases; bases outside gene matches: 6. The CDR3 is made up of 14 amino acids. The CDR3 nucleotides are TGTGCCAGTAGCTCCAGGGGGAGAACAGATACGCAGTATTTT. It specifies CASSSRGRTDTQYF.

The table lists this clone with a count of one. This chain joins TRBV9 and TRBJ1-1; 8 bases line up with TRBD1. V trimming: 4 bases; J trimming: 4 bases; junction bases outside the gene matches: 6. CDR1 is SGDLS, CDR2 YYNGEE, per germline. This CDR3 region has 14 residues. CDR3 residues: CASSQRQGFTEAFF. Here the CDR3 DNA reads TGTGCCAGCAGCCAAAGACAGGGGTTCACTGAAGCTTTCTTT.

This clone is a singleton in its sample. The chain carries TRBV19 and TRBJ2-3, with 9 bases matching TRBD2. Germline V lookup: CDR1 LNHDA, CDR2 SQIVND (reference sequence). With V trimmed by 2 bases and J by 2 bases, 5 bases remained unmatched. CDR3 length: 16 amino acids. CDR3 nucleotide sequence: TGTGCCAGTAGTATAAGGCGGGGGGGCCCCACAGATACGCAGTATTTT. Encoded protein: CASSIRRGGPTDTQYF.

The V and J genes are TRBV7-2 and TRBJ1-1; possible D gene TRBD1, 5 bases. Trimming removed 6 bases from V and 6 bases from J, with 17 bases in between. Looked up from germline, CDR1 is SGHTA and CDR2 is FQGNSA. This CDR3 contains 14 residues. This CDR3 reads CASRRLNGGSEAFF. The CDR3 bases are TGTGCCAGCAGAAGACTTAACGGGGGGTCTGAAGCTTTCTTT.

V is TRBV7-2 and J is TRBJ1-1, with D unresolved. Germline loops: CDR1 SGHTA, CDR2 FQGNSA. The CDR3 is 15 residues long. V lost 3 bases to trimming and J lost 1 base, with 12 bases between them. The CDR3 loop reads CASSLGGSGNTEAFF. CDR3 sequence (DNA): TGTGCCAGCAGCTTGGGAGGGAGTGGGAACACTGAAGCTTTCTTT.

The CDR3 is CASTPSGAGAHNEQFF. Here the CDR3 DNA reads TGTGCCAGCACCCCTTCAGGAGCGGGAGCCCACAATGAGCAGTTCTTC. The chain joins TRBV5-6 to TRBJ2-1, with 8 bases fitting TRBD2. The V and J ends lost 6 bases and 5 bases, in that order; junction bases with no gene match: 13. The CDR3 consists of 16 residues. Per germline, CDR1 SGHDT and CDR2 YYEEEE.

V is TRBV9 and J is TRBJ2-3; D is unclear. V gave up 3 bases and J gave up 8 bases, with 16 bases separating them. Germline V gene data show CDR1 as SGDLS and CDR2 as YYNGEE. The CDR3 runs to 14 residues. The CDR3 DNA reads TGTGCCAGCAGCGCACCTGGTTCTATCGGTACGCAGTATTTT. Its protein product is CASSAPGSIGTQYF.

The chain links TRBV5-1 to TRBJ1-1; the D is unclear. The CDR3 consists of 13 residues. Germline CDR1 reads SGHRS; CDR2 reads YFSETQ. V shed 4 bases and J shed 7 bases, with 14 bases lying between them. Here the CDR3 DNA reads TGCGCCAGCAGCCCAGATTCCCCGCATGAAGCTTTCTTT. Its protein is CASSPDSPHEAFF.

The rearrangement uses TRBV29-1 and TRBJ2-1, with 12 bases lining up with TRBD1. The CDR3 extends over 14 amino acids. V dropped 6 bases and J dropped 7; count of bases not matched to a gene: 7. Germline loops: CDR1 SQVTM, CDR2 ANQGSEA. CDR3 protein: CSVAGTGGRNEQFF. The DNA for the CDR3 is TGCAGCGTCGCCGGGACAGGGGGCAGGAATGAGCAGTTCTTC.

CDR3 residues: CASSLEGGPSSGNTIYF. Here the CDR3 DNA reads TGTGCCAGCAGCTTGGAGGGAGGTCCGAGCTCTGGAAACACCATATATTTT. This chain uses TRBV5-5 with TRBJ1-3; D gene uncertain. The CDR3 covers 17 residues. V was trimmed by 0 bases and J by 0 bases, leaving 13 bases between them. From germline, CDR1 is SGHKS and CDR2 YYEKEE (reference sequence).

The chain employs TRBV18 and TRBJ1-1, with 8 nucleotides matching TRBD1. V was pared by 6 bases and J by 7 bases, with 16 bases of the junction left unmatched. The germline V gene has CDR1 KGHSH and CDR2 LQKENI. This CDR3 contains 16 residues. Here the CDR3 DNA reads TGTGCCAGCTCGCCTCAAATTAAGGACAGGGAGGATGAAGCTTTCTTT. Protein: CASSPQIKDREDEAFF.

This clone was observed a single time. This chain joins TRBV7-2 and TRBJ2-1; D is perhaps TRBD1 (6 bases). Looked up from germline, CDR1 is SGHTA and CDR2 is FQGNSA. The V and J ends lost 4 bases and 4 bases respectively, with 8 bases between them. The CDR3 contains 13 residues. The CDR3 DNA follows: TGTGCCAGCAGCTCACAGGGATACAATGAGCAGTTCTTC. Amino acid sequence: CASSSQGYNEQFF.

The CDR3 loop reads CASSFSRVPGNTIYF. The DNA for the CDR3 is TGTGCCAGCAGTTTCAGCCGGGTCCCTGGAAACACCATATATTTT. The chain has TRBV28 and TRBJ1-3; D uncertain. The CDR3 is 15 residues long. Germline CDR1 reads MDHEN; CDR2 reads SYDVKM. V was shortened by 3 bases and J by 2 bases, with 11 bases between the two germline ends.

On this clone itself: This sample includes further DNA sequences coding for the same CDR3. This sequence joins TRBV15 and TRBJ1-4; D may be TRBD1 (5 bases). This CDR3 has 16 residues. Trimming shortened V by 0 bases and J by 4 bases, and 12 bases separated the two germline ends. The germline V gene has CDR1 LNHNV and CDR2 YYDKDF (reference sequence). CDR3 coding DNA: TGTGCCACCAGCAGAGATTACGGCGGGGGTAATGAAAAACTGTTTTTT. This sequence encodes CATSRDYGGGNEKLFF.